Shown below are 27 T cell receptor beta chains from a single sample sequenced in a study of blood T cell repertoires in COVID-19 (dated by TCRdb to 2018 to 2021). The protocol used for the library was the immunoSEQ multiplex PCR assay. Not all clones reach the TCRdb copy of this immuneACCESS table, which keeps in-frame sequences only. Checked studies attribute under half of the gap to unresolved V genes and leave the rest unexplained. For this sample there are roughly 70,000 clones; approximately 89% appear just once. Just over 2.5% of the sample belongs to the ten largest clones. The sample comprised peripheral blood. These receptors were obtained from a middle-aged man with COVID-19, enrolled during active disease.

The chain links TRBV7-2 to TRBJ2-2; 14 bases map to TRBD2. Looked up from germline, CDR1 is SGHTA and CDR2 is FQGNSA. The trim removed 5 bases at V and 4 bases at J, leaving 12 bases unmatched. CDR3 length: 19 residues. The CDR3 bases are TGTGCCAGCAGCGATAGACTAGCGGGAGGGCCTACGGGCACCGGGGAGCTGTTTTTT. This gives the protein CASSDRLAGGPTGTGELFF.

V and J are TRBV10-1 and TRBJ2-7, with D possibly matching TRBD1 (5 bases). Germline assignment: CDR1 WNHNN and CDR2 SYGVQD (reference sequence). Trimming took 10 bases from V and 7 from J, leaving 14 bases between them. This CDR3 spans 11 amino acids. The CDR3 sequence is CAIATDTEQYV. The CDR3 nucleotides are TGCGCCATCGCGACAGACACTGAGCAGTACGTC.

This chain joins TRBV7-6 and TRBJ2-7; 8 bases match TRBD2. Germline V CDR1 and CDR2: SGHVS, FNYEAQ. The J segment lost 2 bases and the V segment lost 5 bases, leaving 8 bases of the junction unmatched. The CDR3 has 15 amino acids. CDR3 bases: TGTGCCAGCAGCCCTGTCGGCGGGAGGCCCTACGAGCAGTACTTC. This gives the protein CASSPVGGRPYEQYF.

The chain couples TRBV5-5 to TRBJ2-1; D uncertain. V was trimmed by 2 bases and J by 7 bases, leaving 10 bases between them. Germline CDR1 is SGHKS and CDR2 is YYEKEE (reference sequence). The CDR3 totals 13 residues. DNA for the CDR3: TGTGCCAGCAGCTTCCCGACCGGGAATGAGCAGTTCTTC. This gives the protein CASSFPTGNEQFF.

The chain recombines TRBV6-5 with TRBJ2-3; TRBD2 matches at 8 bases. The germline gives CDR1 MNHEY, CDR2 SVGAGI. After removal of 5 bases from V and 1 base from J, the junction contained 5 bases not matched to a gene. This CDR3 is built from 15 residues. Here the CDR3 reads CASSLLADRTDTQYF. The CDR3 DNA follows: TGTGCCAGCAGTCTACTAGCGGACCGCACAGATACGCAGTATTTT.

DNA of the CDR3: TGTGCCAGCAGCTCGAGAGGACAGGGGGACACCGGGGAGCTGTTTTTT. Translation gives CASSSRGQGDTGELFF. The chain uses TRBV6-6 and TRBJ2-2; 10 bases map to TRBD1. The CDR3 is 16 amino acids. Germline lookup yields CDR1 MNHNY and CDR2 SVGAGI (reference sequence). V was clipped by 6 bases and J by 3 bases; unmatched bases: 7.

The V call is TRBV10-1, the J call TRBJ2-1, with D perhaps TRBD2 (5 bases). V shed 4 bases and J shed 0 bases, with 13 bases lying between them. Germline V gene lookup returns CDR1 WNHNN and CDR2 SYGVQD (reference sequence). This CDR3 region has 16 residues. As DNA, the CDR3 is TGCGCCAGCAGTGGAGGGAGCGGCAGCTCCTACAATGAGCAGTTCTTC. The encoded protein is CASSGGSGSSYNEQFF.

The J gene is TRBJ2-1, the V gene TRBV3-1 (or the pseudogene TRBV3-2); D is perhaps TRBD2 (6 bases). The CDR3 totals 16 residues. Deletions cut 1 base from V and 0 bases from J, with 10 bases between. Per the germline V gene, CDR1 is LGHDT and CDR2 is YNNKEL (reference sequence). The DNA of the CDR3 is TGTGCCAGCAGCCAAGTGGGGGGATTCTCCTACAATGAGCAGTTCTTC. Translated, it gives CASSQVGGFSYNEQFF.

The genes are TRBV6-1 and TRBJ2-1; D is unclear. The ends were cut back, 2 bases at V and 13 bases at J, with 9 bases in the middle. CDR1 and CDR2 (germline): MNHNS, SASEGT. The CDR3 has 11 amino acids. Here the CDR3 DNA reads TGTGCCAGCAGTGAATTGGCCGTTCAGTTCTTC. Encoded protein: CASSELAVQFF.

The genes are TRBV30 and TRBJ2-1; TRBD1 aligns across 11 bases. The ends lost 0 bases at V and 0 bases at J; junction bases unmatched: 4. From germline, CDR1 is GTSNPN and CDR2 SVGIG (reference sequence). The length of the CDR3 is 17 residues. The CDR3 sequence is CAWSVMGTGGSYNEQFF. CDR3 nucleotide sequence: TGTGCCTGGAGTGTAATGGGGACAGGGGGCTCCTACAATGAGCAGTTCTTC.

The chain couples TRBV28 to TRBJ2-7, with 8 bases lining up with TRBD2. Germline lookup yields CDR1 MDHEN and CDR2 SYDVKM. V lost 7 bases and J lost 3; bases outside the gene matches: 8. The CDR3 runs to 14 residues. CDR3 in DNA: TGTGCCAGCACCGGGGGACTAGTAAACTACGAGCAGTACTTC. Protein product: CASTGGLVNYEQYF.

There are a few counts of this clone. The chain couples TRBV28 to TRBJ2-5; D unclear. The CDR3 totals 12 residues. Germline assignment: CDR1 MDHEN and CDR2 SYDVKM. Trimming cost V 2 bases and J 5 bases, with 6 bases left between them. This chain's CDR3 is CASSLPRETQYF. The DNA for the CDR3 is TGTGCCAGCAGTTTACCTCGGGAGACCCAGTACTTC.

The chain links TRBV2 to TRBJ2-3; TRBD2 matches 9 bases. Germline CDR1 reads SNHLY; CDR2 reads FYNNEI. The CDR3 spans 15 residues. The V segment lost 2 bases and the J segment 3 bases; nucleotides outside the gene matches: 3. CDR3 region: CASSERLAATDTQYF. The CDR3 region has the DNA TGTGCCAGCAGTGAACGACTAGCGGCTACAGATACGCAGTATTTT.

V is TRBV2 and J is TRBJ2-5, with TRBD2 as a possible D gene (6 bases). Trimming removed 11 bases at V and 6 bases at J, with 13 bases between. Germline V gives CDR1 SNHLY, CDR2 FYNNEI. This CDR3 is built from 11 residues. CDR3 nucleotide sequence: TGTGCCGGGGGGTTGAAAAAGACCCAGTACTTC. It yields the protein CAGGLKKTQYF.

This CDR3 reads CSVEVSTFETQYF. CDR3 nucleotides: TGCAGCGTTGAAGTGTCGACATTTGAGACCCAGTACTTC. The chain recombines TRBV29-1 with TRBJ2-5; D is ambiguous. This CDR3 has 13 residues. V dropped 1 base and J dropped 5 bases, with 11 bases sitting between them. Per the germline V gene, CDR1 is SQVTM and CDR2 is ANQGSEA.

CDR3 sequence: CASSIRTVAYEQYV. The CDR3 nucleotides read TGTGCCAGCTCAATCCGGACAGTCGCCTACGAGCAGTACGTC. The chain uses TRBV18 and TRBJ2-7; the D gene is possibly TRBD1 (6 bases). CDR3 length: 14 amino acids. V lost 5 bases and J 2 bases, leaving 13 bases between the germline ends. Per germline, CDR1 KGHSH and CDR2 LQKENI.

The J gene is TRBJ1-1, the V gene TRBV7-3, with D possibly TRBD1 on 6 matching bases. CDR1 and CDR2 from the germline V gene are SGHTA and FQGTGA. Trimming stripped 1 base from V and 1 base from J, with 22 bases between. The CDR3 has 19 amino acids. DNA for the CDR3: TGTGCCAGCAGCTTAATTGGTGGCGCCCCAGGGGAAAAGAACACTGAAGCTTTCTTT. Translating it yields CASSLIGGAPGEKNTEAFF.

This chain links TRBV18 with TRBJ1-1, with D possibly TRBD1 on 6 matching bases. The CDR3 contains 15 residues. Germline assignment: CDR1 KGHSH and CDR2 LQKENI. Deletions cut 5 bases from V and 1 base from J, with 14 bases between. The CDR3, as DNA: TGTGCCAGCTCAGGAATTCAGGGGACGAACACTGAAGCTTTCTTT. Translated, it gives CASSGIQGTNTEAFF.

The CDR3 protein is CASSATDEQFF. The DNA for the CDR3 is TGTGCCAGCAGCGCTACCGATGAGCAGTTCTTC. The chain uses TRBV9 and TRBJ2-1; D is ambiguous. Trimming left V 3 bases short and J 8 bases short, with 6 bases between. The CDR3 totals 11 residues. Per germline, CDR1 SGDLS and CDR2 YYNGEE.

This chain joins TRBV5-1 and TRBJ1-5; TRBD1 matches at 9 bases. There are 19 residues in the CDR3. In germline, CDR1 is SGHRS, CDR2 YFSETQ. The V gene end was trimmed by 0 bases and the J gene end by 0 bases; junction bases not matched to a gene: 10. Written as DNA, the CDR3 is TGCGCCAGCAGCTTGGGGGACAGGGTTCGTAATTATAGCAATCAGCCCCAGCATTTT. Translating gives CASSLGDRVRNYSNQPQHF.

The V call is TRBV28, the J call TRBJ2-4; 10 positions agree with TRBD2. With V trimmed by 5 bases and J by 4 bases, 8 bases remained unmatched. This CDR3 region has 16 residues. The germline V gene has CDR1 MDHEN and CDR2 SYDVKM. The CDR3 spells CASSTLAGAAKNIQYF. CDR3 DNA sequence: TGTGCCAGCAGTACTCTAGCGGGAGCTGCGAAAAACATTCAGTACTTC.

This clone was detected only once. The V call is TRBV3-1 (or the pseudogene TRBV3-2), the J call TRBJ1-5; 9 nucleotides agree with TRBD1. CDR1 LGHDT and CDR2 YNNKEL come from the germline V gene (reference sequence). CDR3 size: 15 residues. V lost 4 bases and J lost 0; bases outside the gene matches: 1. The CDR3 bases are TGTGCCAGCAGCCGGGACAGGGCTAGCAATCAGCCCCAGCATTTT. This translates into CASSRDRASNQPQHF.

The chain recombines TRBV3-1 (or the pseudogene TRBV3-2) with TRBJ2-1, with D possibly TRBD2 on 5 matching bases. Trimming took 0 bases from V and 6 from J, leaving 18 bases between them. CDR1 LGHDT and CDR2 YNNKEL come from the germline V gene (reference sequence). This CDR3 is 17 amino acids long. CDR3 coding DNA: TGTGCCAGCAGCCAAGATAGCCGTTACCTAGCCGGCAATGAGCAGTTCTTC. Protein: CASSQDSRYLAGNEQFF.

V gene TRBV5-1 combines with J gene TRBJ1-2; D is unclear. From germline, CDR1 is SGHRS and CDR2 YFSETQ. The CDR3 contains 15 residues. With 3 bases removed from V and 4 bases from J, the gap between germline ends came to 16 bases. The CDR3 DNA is TGCGCCAGCAGCTACGGTACGGACGGACTCTATGGCTACACCTTC. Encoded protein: CASSYGTDGLYGYTF.

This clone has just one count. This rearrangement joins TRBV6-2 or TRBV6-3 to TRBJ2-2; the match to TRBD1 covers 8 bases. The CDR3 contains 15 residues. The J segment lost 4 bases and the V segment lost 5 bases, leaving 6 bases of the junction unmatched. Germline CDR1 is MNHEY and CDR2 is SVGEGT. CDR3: CASSKTGVGTGELFF. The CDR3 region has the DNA TGTGCCAGCAGTAAGACAGGGGTCGGCACCGGGGAGCTGTTTTTT.

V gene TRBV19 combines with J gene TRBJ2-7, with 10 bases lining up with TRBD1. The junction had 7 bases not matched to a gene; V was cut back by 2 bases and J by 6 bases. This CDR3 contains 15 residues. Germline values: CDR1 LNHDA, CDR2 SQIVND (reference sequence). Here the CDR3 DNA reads TGTGCCAGTAGTATATTCGGGACAGGGGCCTCCGAGCAGTACTTC. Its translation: CASSIFGTGASEQYF. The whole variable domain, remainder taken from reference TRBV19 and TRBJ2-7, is DGGITQSPKYLFRKEGQNVTLSCEQNLNHDAMYWYRQDPGQGLRLIYYSQIVNDFQKGDIAEGYSVSREKKESFPLTVTSAQKNPTAFYLCASSIFGTGASEQYFGPGTRLTVT.

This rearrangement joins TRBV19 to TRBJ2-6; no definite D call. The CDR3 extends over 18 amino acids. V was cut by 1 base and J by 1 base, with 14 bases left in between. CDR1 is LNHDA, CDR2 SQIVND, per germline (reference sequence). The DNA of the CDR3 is TGTGCCAGTAGTATAGCGCCCGGCGGCGAGTCTGGGGCCAACGTCCTGACTTTC. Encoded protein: CASSIAPGGESGANVLTF.